This T cell receptor beta chain was captured in a study of OX40 agonist ivuxolimab in advanced cancers. Background for the entire study: The costimulatory receptor OX40 (CD134) was targeted by ivuxolimab, a fully human IgG2 agonistic monoclonal antibody. Intravenous ivuxolimab was administered to patients every 2 weeks at six dose levels: 0.01, 0.1, 0.3, 1.5, 3 and 10 mg/kg. Of the roughly 50 dose-escalation patients, hepatocellular carcinoma was present in about 20, melanoma in about 15, renal cell carcinoma in 9 and head and neck cancer in 9. The dose-escalation cohort was 82.7% male with a mean age of 60 years, ranging from about 20 to 85. Patients were allowed to have had prior anti-PD-1, anti-PD-L1 or anti-CTLA-4 therapy, and 40% to 45% of the dose-escalation patients had previously received checkpoint inhibitors. Partial responses were achieved by three dose-escalation patients, of whom one had hepatocellular carcinoma and two had cutaneous melanoma. The point of sequencing TCRbeta in the periphery was to test whether ivuxolimab changed TCR sequence diversity and drove clonal T-cell expansion. The paper covers the monotherapy dose-escalation part of the phase I ivuxolimab trial, which included N of about 50 patients.

Broad study findings and their caveats: In the 0.1-3.0 mg/kg groups, partial responders had among the lowest normalized peripheral clonal expansion, particularly in CD8+ T cells. After ivuxolimab, more expanded clones were found on average in CD8+ T cells than in CD4+ T cells. Which antigens the clonally expanded peripheral T cells were specific for was not determined. Low levels of normalized T-cell clonal expansion were also seen in some patients who did not respond. Clonal expansion of both CD4+ and CD8+ blood T cells was observed from baseline to week 6 at doses 0.1 to 3.0 mg/kg.

The germline V gene (reference sequence) provides CDR1 SEHNR and CDR2 FQNEAQ. V is trimmed back by 6 bases and J by 0 bases, and the junction contains 12 bases that no gene match accounts for. There are 19 amino acids in the CDR3, from cysteine to phenylalanine inclusive. Solely the CDR3 DNA is kept, with 57 bases framed from the first base. The trial excluded patients who had a history of autoimmune disease or were on systemic immunosuppression. Peripheral blood for TCR sequencing was drawn from every dose cohort at baseline, at cycle 4 day 1 and at cycle 7 day 1. The samples were taken from a phase I, first-in-human, multicenter, open-label dose-escalation trial of ivuxolimab. Adults with locally advanced or metastatic head and neck squamous cell, hepatocellular, melanoma or renal cell carcinoma were enrolled in the trial. Before TCR sequencing, CD4+ T cells and CD8+ T cells from peripheral blood were sorted into separate populations.

In regard to this clone: What this receptor recognizes is not known. It has no much larger one-base neighbor in the sample; base qualities were not kept.

Genomic DNA was isolated from the sorted cells so that the TCRbeta CDR3 region could be sequenced. The immunoSEQ Assay was used for sequencing of TCRbeta CDR3 regions. TCRdb stores this immuneACCESS table with in-frame sequences only. Part of the clones is absent; in the studies checked, under half of the shortfall reflects unresolved V genes, and no reason is known for the rest. A total of approximately 64,000 clones appear in this sample, roughly 90% of them only once. The ten largest clones add up to under 0.75% of the sample. This specimen was CD4+ or CD8+ T cells sorted from blood, taken in a trial of the OX40 agonist ivuxolimab. This receptor chain uses TRBV7-9 and TRBJ2-1; TRBD2 aligns with 12 central bases. This sequence originates from an adult with an advanced solid tumor such as melanoma, head and neck, liver or kidney cancer. The bases are TGTGCCAGCAGTCAGACCGGGACTAGCGGGTGGAGCTCCTACAATGAGCAGTTCTTC. It codes for CASSQTGTSGWSSYNEQFF.